Sequencing of this T cell receptor (beta chain) was carried out in a study of T cell repertoires in cytomegalovirus infection. Study details: A matching HLA type, together with CMV infection, was signaled by public TCR beta signatures. Study-level results: What dominated the ex vivo response were HLA-C-restricted CMV-specific TCR beta clonotypes.

Concerning this clonotype: The antigen remains undetermined.

The CDR3 runs 12 residues. The V and J ends lost 8 bases and 10 bases, in that order; junction bases with no gene match: 5. Germline loops: CDR1 SNHLY, CDR2 FYNNEI. Each CDR3 protein gets one entry after TCRdb re-called the reads with MiXCR. The table has about 680,000 distinct CDR3 sequences, less than 25% seen once. The sequenced material came from CD8+ T cells from PBMCs. The chain has TRBV2 and TRBJ2-1, with 10 bases matching TRBD2. The source of this sequence is a human donor in good health (CMV status not recorded). Some clones in this sample may be carry-over from other donors' samples. CDR3 bases: TGTGCCAGCCTTATAGCGGGGGGAGAGCAGTTCTTC. Translation: CASLIAGGEQFF.